This T cell receptor (beta chain) emerged from a study of blood T cell repertoires in COVID-19. The overall study: There were acute and convalescent COVID-19 samples, and they came from the United States, Italy and Spain. From T cells, B-cell-depleted T cells, or PBMCs came the material, which was cDNA or gDNA.

CDR1 is LGHDT and CDR2 is YNNKEL in the germline V gene (reference sequence). Trimming removed 4 bases from V and 0 bases from J; junction bases left unmatched: 3. The CDR3 spans 16 residues. Seattle's cohort entered during active infection and was followed longitudinally. The authors' processing: Using reference gene primer amplification, nucleated cell counts were estimated. TCRdb keeps only in-frame clones here, not all; method: immunoSEQ multiplex PCR. V, J and clone size are taken as reported in that table, and D and trimming were inferred from the DNA itself. The sample consists of about 31,000 clones, 88% of them appearing once.

The sequencing sample was made of peripheral blood. This TCR was sampled from a man between 60 and 70 years old with COVID-19, enrolled during active disease. This rearrangement joins TRBV3-1 (or the pseudogene TRBV3-2) to TRBJ2-5; 12 bases line up with TRBD2. The CDR3 is CASSRTSGRNQETQYF. CDR3 coding DNA: TGTGCCAGCAGCCGTACTAGCGGGAGGAACCAAGAGACCCAGTACTTC.